This TCR beta chain came from a study of identical twins. Study findings and constraints: Twin sharing of out-of-frame TCR alpha was underestimated by models in monozygotic pairs.

Of note for this clonotype: The antigen is not known.

The V end was cut by 3 bases, the J end by 1 base, with 9 bases between. Germline values: CDR1 LGHNA, CDR2 YSLEER. This CDR3 contains 14 residues. One entry per CDR3 protein results from TCRdb running MiXCR on the 5' RACE reads. The data contain approximately 620,000 distinct CDR3 sequences, roughly 8% of them seen just once; the ten biggest clones take up 0.8% to 1%. The sample was also linked to a second study, of yellow fever vaccine responses in identical twins. That report notes: Twins' T cell vaccine responses reportedly looked partly convergent, partly personalized.

The sample taken for sequencing was PBMCs. This TCR was sampled from a woman aged 18 to 35 in good health. The V call is TRBV4-3, the J call TRBJ1-1, with D perhaps TRBD1 (6 bases). The CDR3 here is CASSHGTQNTEAFF. The DNA of the CDR3 is TGCGCCAGCAGCCACGGGACACAGAACACTGAAGCTTTCTTT.